This entry features one T cell receptor (beta chain) sequence. What it binds is not known. The approximately 120-subject validation cohort, separate from the approximately 670-subject first cohort, included the donors. This record comes from a study of cytomegalovirus exposure and HLA in healthy donors. The V gene lost 5 bases and the J gene lost 2 bases, with 13 bases spanning the gap. Germline values: CDR1 ENHRY, CDR2 SYGVKD. CDR3 size: 14 residues. The protocol was immunoSEQ multiplex PCR, while the TCRdb copy is restricted to in-frame clones and leaves out a portion. The repertoire holds 200,000 or so clones, with about four fifths as singletons. Regarding the study as a whole: The authors listed 180 or so TCR beta chains as cytomegalovirus-associated.

Sample: PBMCs. The gene calls are TRBV10-3 and TRBJ2-7, with unresolved D. The sequence came from a man younger than 35 in good health and CMV-seropositive. The CDR3 coding sequence is TGTGCCATCAGTTACGACTCAACTACCTACGAGCAGTACTTC. It translates to CAISYDSTTYEQYF.